These 31 T cell receptor beta chains came from one sample sequenced in a study of patients and donors after allogeneic stem cell transplantation. TCRdb itself ran the RT-PCR reads through MiXCR, one entry per CDR3 protein. The data show some 960,000 distinct CDR3 sequences, more than 15% seen once. The material sequenced was blood, either unsorted or a sorted T cell fraction (not recorded which). These receptors were obtained from a human donor who was either an allogeneic HSCT recipient or a stem cell or donor lymphocyte infusion donor (not recorded which). It is not recorded whose cells these are; they may come from a transplant donor.

The gene calls are TRBV20-1 and TRBJ2-2; D perhaps matches TRBD1 (5 bases). V was cut by 3 bases and J by 1 base, with 9 bases left in between. CDR3 length equals 14 residues. Germline CDR1 reads DFQATT; CDR2 reads SNEGSKA (reference sequence). The CDR3: CSASNRLNTGELFF. DNA of the CDR3: TGCAGTGCTAGTAACAGGCTGAACACCGGGGAGCTGTTTTTT.

The chain is built from TRBV19 and TRBJ1-3; D is unclear. The length of the CDR3 is 14 residues. The germline gives CDR1 LNHDA, CDR2 SQIVND (reference sequence). V lost 5 bases and J 2 bases, leaving 10 bases between the germline ends. The CDR3 spells CASSPREAGNTIYF. CDR3 nucleotide sequence: TGTGCCAGTAGTCCTCGGGAGGCTGGAAACACCATATATTTT.

This clonotype was counted between two and nine times. V usage is TRBV16 and J usage is TRBJ2-4; a possible D gene is TRBD1 (6 bases). This CDR3 is 18 amino acids long. The V end was cut by 4 bases, the J end by 0 bases, with 19 bases between. Looked up from germline, CDR1 is KGHSY and CDR2 is FQNENV. CDR3 amino acids: CASSPPRGSSLAKNIQYF. Written as DNA, the CDR3 is TGTGCCAGCAGCCCCCCGAGGGGGTCATCACTAGCCAAAAACATTCAGTACTTC.

The J gene is TRBJ1-2, the V gene TRBV3-1; perhaps TRBD1 as D (6 bases). Trimming left V 3 bases short and J 8 bases short, with 13 bases between. Germline V gene data show CDR1 as LGHDT and CDR2 as YNNKEL (reference sequence). This CDR3 spans 13 amino acids. CDR3 nucleotides: TGTGCCAGCAGCCATCGACAGGCGGTCGGCTACACCTTC. Its translation is CASSHRQAVGYTF.

The chain is built from TRBV20-1 and TRBJ2-5, with 9 positions matching TRBD2. Germline trimming cut 5 bases from V and 4 bases from J; bases unmatched to any gene: 14. This CDR3 is built from 16 residues. Per germline, CDR1 DFQATT and CDR2 SNEGSKA (reference sequence). CDR3 in DNA: TGCAGTGCTCACTTTAGCGGCGGGAGGGGAAGAGAGACCCAGTACTTC. The encoded protein is CSAHFSGGRGRETQYF.

This chain uses TRBV2 with TRBJ2-7; D call uncertain. Germline V gives CDR1 SNHLY, CDR2 FYNNEI. The CDR3 is 11 residues long. V lost 7 bases and J 5 bases, leaving 9 bases between the germline ends. This chain's CDR3 is CASTKDHEQYF. As DNA, the CDR3 is TGTGCCAGCACAAAGGACCACGAGCAGTACTTC.

The chain uses TRBV7-9 and TRBJ2-1; 8 bases fit TRBD2. Looked up from germline, CDR1 is SEHNR and CDR2 is FQNEAQ (reference sequence). After removal of 1 base from V and 4 bases from J, the junction contained 3 bases not matched to a gene. The CDR3 contains 15 residues. The CDR3 loop is CASSLDGREYNEQFF. CDR3 sequence (DNA): TGTGCCAGCAGCTTAGACGGGAGGGAATACAATGAGCAGTTCTTC.

This sequence joins TRBV10-3 and TRBJ1-1; 7 bases map to TRBD1. This CDR3 has 13 residues. Germline lookup yields CDR1 ENHRY and CDR2 SYGVKD. The V gene end was trimmed by 3 bases and the J gene end by 8 bases; junction bases not matched to a gene: 6. The CDR3 nucleotides read TGTGCCATCAGTGAAACAGGGGTAGAAGAAGCTTTCTTT. Amino acids: CAISETGVEEAFF.

The chain has TRBV7-9 and TRBJ1-2, with a weak D call TRBD1 (5 bases). The CDR3 sequence is 16 residues long. Per the germline V gene, CDR1 is SEHNR and CDR2 is FQNEAQ (reference sequence). V was clipped by 0 bases and J by 2 bases, with 13 bases between them. The CDR3 nucleotides read TGTGCCAGCAGCTTAGCGCTGGGACTGCCAAACTATGGCTACACCTTC. Protein product: CASSLALGLPNYGYTF.

The rearrangement links TRBV7-6 to TRBJ1-6, with D unresolved. V was cut by 2 bases and J by 7 bases, with 12 bases left in between. Germline loops: CDR1 SGHVS, CDR2 FNYEAQ. The CDR3 has 15 amino acids. The DNA of the CDR3 is TGTGCCAGCAGCTTACTAGAACTAAGAAATTCACCCCTCCACTTT. Translating it yields CASSLLELRNSPLHF.

This clonotype came up a few times. This chain joins TRBV12-3 or TRBV12-4 and TRBJ1-1; tentatively, D is TRBD1 (5 bases). CDR3 size: 13 residues. V shed 2 bases and J shed 4 bases, with 8 bases lying between them. The CDR3 sequence: CASSLWGFTEAFF. In nucleotides, the CDR3 is TGTGCCAGCAGTTTATGGGGGTTCACTGAAGCTTTCTTT.

The CDR3, as DNA: TGTGCCAGCAGCTCGCGGGAGCGCACGCAGTATTTT. It translates to CASSSRERTQYF. This chain uses TRBV5-6 with TRBJ2-3; 7 nucleotides line up with TRBD2. Looked up from germline, CDR1 is SGHDT and CDR2 is YYEEEE. The CDR3 length is 12 residues. V gave up 3 bases and J gave up 9 bases; unmatched junction bases: 4. Using reference TRBV5-6 and TRBJ2-3 for the parts outside the CDR3, the full variable domain is DAGVTQSPTHLIKTRGQQVTLRCSPKSGHDTVSWYQQALGQGPQFIFQYYEEEERQRGNFPDRFSGHQFPNYSSELNVNALLLGDSALYLCASSSRERTQYFGPGTRLTVL.

This chain joins TRBV3-1 and TRBJ2-1, with D unresolved. The V and J ends lost 7 bases and 7 bases respectively, with 11 bases between them. CDR1 is LGHDT, CDR2 YNNKEL, per germline (reference sequence). The CDR3 contains 12 residues. CDR3 region: CASNDGRNEQFF. CDR3 in DNA: TGTGCCAGCAACGACGGCCGAAATGAGCAGTTCTTC.

Many counts were recorded for this clonotype. As DNA, the CDR3 is TGTGCCAGCAGTTTCCAGTGGGATCAGCCCCAGCATTTT. Residues: CASSFQWDQPQHF. This chain links TRBV12-3 or TRBV12-4 with TRBJ1-5; D is uncertain. The CDR3 is 13 amino acids. Trimming removed 3 bases from V and 5 bases from J, with 8 bases in between.

The chain recombines TRBV7-2 with TRBJ2-3; D call uncertain. The CDR3 sequence is 16 residues long. Germline CDR1 is SGHTA and CDR2 is FQGNSA. The ends were cut back, 2 bases at V and 0 bases at J, with 12 bases in the middle. The CDR3 coding sequence is TGTGCCAGCAGCTTAATCCGACGTCCTAGCACAGATACGCAGTATTTT. This gives the protein CASSLIRRPSTDTQYF.

This chain joins TRBV7-3 and TRBJ2-1; weak D call: TRBD1 (5 bases). The germline V and J ends were trimmed by 5 bases and 1 base, with 9 bases remaining between them. The CDR3 runs 14 residues. Germline V lookup: CDR1 SGHTA, CDR2 FQGTGA. The CDR3 sequence: CASSETASYNEQFF. CDR3 nucleotide sequence: TGTGCCAGCAGCGAGACAGCATCCTACAATGAGCAGTTCTTC.

V is TRBV2 and J is TRBJ2-7; TRBD2 aligns across 8 bases. V shed 6 bases and J 0 bases; nucleotides not matched to a gene: 4. CDR1 and CDR2 from the germline V gene are SNHLY and FYNNEI. The CDR3 sequence is 14 residues long. The CDR3, as DNA: TGTGCCAGCAGGTCGGGAGGGAGCTCCTACGAGCAGTACTTC. Its protein product is CASRSGGSSYEQYF.

The V gene is TRBV24-1, the J gene TRBJ2-3, with D perhaps matching TRBD2 (6 bases). V lost 5 bases, J lost 2 bases, and 10 bases lay in between. This CDR3 is 14 amino acids long. The germline gives CDR1 KGHDR, CDR2 SFDVKD. CDR3 nucleotide sequence: TGTGCCACCAGTGCCGGGACTCCCACAGATACGCAGTATTTT. It is translated as CATSAGTPTDTQYF.

This clonotype was seen a few times. The CDR3 reads CASSQNQLAGGPLDTQYF. As DNA, the CDR3 is TGTGCCAGCAGCCAAAATCAACTAGCGGGAGGGCCATTAGATACGCAGTATTTT. The chain has TRBV3-1 and TRBJ2-3, with 13 nucleotides matching TRBD2. This CDR3 has 18 amino acids. Germline loops: CDR1 LGHDT, CDR2 YNNKEL (reference sequence). V gave up 2 bases and J gave up 5 bases; unmatched junction bases: 10.

This clonotype was detected only a few times. The rearrangement uses TRBV7-2 and TRBJ1-1; D is ambiguous. The V end was cut by 0 bases, the J end by 2 bases, with 13 bases between. The CDR3 has 16 amino acids. In germline, CDR1 is SGHTA, CDR2 FQGNSA. CDR3 protein: CASSLALTAHNTEAFF. In DNA form, the CDR3 reads TGTGCCAGCAGCTTAGCGCTTACAGCTCATAACACTGAAGCTTTCTTT.

J is TRBJ2-5 and V is TRBV12-3 or TRBV12-4; 13 bases match TRBD2. The CDR3 spans 16 residues. Trimming at V came to 5 bases and at J to 1 base, leaving 4 bases not matched to a gene. Here the CDR3 DNA reads TGTGCCAGCAGTAAACGACTAGCGGGGGGCCAAGAGACCCAGTACTTC. As protein: CASSKRLAGGQETQYF.

This chain joins TRBV7-9 and TRBJ2-1; 9 bases are shared with TRBD1. Germline-derived CDR1 and CDR2 are SEHNR and FQNEAQ (reference sequence). The J segment lost 0 bases and the V segment lost 4 bases, leaving 7 bases of the junction unmatched. The CDR3 sequence is 17 residues long. In DNA form, the CDR3 reads TGTGCCAGCAGCTCGGGACAGGGAACCGGCTCCTACAATGAGCAGTTCTTC. Residues: CASSSGQGTGSYNEQFF.

This clonotype has more than one count but fewer than ten. The CDR3 DNA reads TGTGCCAGCAGCCCAACCGGGACAGGAGCGGATACGCAGTATTTT. Protein: CASSPTGTGADTQYF. The chain carries TRBV4-2 and TRBJ2-3; TRBD1 agrees at 8 bases. The CDR3 spans 15 residues. V trimming: 4 bases; J trimming: 6 bases; junction bases outside the gene matches: 9. CDR1 and CDR2 (germline): LGHNA, YNFKEQ.

This clonotype appeared a few times. The chain combines TRBV20-1 with TRBJ1-2; no clear D gene. Trimming took 0 bases from V and 5 from J, leaving 10 bases between them. The CDR3 covers 13 residues. Germline CDR1 reads DFQATT; CDR2 reads SNEGSKA (reference sequence). The DNA for the CDR3 is TGCAGTGCTAGAGATCGGCGACAATATGGCTACACCTTC. This encodes CSARDRRQYGYTF.

The V and J genes are TRBV3-1 and TRBJ2-1; the D gene is possibly TRBD1 (7 bases). Trimming pared 1 base from V and 8 bases from J, leaving 15 bases between. Per germline, CDR1 LGHDT and CDR2 YNNKEL (reference sequence). The CDR3 contains 15 residues. CDR3 bases: TGTGCCAGCAGCCAAGTTGTCGACAGGGAGGATGAGCAGTTCTTC. It codes for CASSQVVDREDEQFF.

This chain uses TRBV6-4 with TRBJ1-2; 7 nucleotides line up with TRBD1. J was trimmed by 1 base and V by 9 bases; bases with no gene match: 11. In germline, CDR1 is MRHNA, CDR2 SNTAGT. The CDR3 loop spans 15 amino acids. DNA for the CDR3: TGTGCCAGTAAACCTACAGGGGCCTATAACTATGGCTACACCTTC. Its protein product is CASKPTGAYNYGYTF.

This clonotype showed up just a few times. The chain employs TRBV6-2 or TRBV6-3 and TRBJ2-5; no definite D call. V shed 5 bases and J shed 4 bases, with 8 bases lying between them. CDR1 is MNHEY, CDR2 SVGEGT, per germline. CDR3 length: 12 amino acids. In nucleotides, the CDR3 is TGTGCCAGCAGTCCTGTTAGAGAGACCCAGTACTTC. Its translation is CASSPVRETQYF.

The table lists this clonotype with a few counts. The chain is built from TRBV6-1 and TRBJ2-3, with 7 bases fitting TRBD2. With V trimmed by 6 bases and J by 5 bases, 14 bases remained unmatched. This CDR3 region has 16 residues. Germline CDR1 is MNHNS and CDR2 is SASEGT. The CDR3 loop reads CASRRAGGGSRDTQYF. CDR3 nucleotide sequence: TGTGCCAGCAGACGGGCAGGAGGCGGGAGTAGAGATACGCAGTATTTT.

The chain recombines TRBV12-3 or TRBV12-4 with TRBJ2-1; 8 bases are shared with TRBD1. The CDR3 extends over 16 amino acids. J lost 0 bases, V lost 6 bases, and 7 bases had no gene match. This CDR3 reads CASSRDRGYSYNEQFF. CDR3 coding DNA: TGTGCCAGCAGCCGCGACAGGGGATACTCCTACAATGAGCAGTTCTTC.

This clonotype was recorded a few times. The chain joins TRBV4-2 to TRBJ2-2; 9 bases map to TRBD2. CDR1 and CDR2 from the germline V gene are LGHNA and YNFKEQ. V was pared by 3 bases and J by 4 bases, with 9 bases of the junction left unmatched. The length of the CDR3 is 17 residues. The CDR3 is CASSHPPASGTTGELFF. The CDR3 DNA follows: TGTGCCAGCAGCCACCCACCGGCTAGCGGGACCACCGGGGAGCTGTTTTTT.

In this sample, this clonotype turned up a few times. V gene TRBV12-3 or TRBV12-4 combines with J gene TRBJ2-1; D unclear. CDR3 length: 17 residues. Trimming removed 7 bases at V and 4 bases at J, with 23 bases between. In DNA form, the CDR3 reads TGTGCCAGCACCTTATCAAGCCAGCGTCGGATTTACAATGAGCAGTTCTTC. It is translated as CASTLSSQRRIYNEQFF.